Listed below are T cell receptor beta chains from one sample, sequenced in a study of response to subunit inactivated influenza vaccine. MiXCR was run by TCRdb on the RT-PCR reads, yielding one entry per CDR3 protein. Among over 800,000 distinct CDR3 sequences listed, about 20% were seen once. The input for sequencing was PBMCs from blood, taken roughly 5 days after vaccination. The receptors here all came from a man aged 50 or older who received an inactivated influenza vaccine. Each CDR3 is given with its conserved first and last residue. D genes are given only for firm matches. Some rows have no size entry. The others give once, few or many, or a class for an expanded clone.

size	D	V	J	CDR3	DNA
-	-	TRBV7-2	TRBJ2-1	CASRTGPAAYNEQFF	TGTGCCAGCAGAACAGGGCCCGCGGCCTACAATGAGCAGTTCTTC
-	-	TRBV11-2	TRBJ2-3	CASSFLHRERAADTQYF	TGTGCCAGCAGCTTTCTACACAGGGAGCGAGCCGCAGATACGCAGTATTTT
few	-	TRBV15	TRBJ2-1	CATSRDLKYNEQFF	TGTGCCACCAGCAGAGATCTTAAGTACAATGAGCAGTTCTTC
few	TRBD1	TRBV7-2	TRBJ1-3	CASSPQRQGTGNTIYF	TGTGCCAGCAGCCCCCAACGACAGGGAACTGGAAACACCATATATTTT
many	-	TRBV7-2	TRBJ2-7	CASSLLLDSYEQYF	TGTGCCAGCAGCTTGTTATTAGACTCCTACGAGCAGTACTTC
few	-	TRBV10-3	TRBJ1-6	CAISPQGESSPLHF	TGTGCCATCAGCCCACAGGGAGAGAGTTCACCCCTCCACTTT
few	TRBD2	TRBV5-6	TRBJ2-7	CASTREREVLGEQYF	TGTGCCAGCACGCGGGAGCGGGAGGTTTTGGGGGAGCAGTACTTC
many	-	TRBV20-1	TRBJ2-5	CSASPLARETQYF	TGCAGTGCTAGTCCCCTAGCGCGGGAGACCCAGTACTTC
-	-	TRBV10-3	TRBJ2-5	CAISEAEETQYF	TGTGCCATCAGTGAAGCAGAAGAGACCCAGTACTTC
-	-	TRBV20-1	TRBJ2-3	CSARVRANTDTQYF	TGCAGTGCTAGAGTTCGCGCGAACACAGATACGCAGTATTTT
few	-	TRBV6-2/TRBV6-3	TRBJ1-5	CASSYPSQPQHF	TGTGCCAGCAGTTACCCCAGTCAGCCCCAGCATTTT
few	TRBD1	TRBV5-5	TRBJ1-1	CASSKDRGRTEAFF	TGTGCCAGCAGCAAGGACAGGGGGAGGACTGAAGCTTTCTTT
-	-	TRBV12-3/TRBV12-4	TRBJ1-2	CASSFSTASNYGYTF	TGTGCCAGCAGTTTTTCCACCGCAAGTAACTATGGCTACACCTTC
many	-	TRBV20-1	TRBJ2-2	CSARKAGTYTGELFF	TGCAGTGCTAGAAAAGCCGGGACCTACACCGGGGAGCTGTTTTTT
-	TRBD1	TRBV29-1	TRBJ2-1	CSVDPDRGNEQFF	TGCAGCGTTGATCCGGACAGGGGAAATGAGCAGTTCTTC
-	TRBD1	TRBV4-3	TRBJ1-1	CASSRDRALNTEAFF	TGCGCCAGCAGCAGAGACAGGGCATTGAACACTGAAGCTTTCTTT
few	-	TRBV4-3	TRBJ2-7	CASSQDRGSVNEQYF	TGCGCCAGCAGCCAAGATAGAGGGTCGGTCAACGAGCAGTACTTC
-	-	TRBV4-3	TRBJ2-3	CASSQLQGRGDTQYF	TGCGCCAGCAGCCAGCTTCAGGGGAGGGGAGATACGCAGTATTTT
many	-	TRBV5-1	TRBJ2-3	CASSQDSVSTDTQYF	TGCGCCAGCAGCCAGGACAGCGTGAGCACAGATACGCAGTATTTT
few	TRBD2	TRBV9	TRBJ2-6	CASSVDTSGLGANVLTF	TGTGCCAGCAGCGTAGACACTAGCGGGCTGGGGGCCAACGTCCTGACTTTC
few	TRBD2	TRBV12-3/TRBV12-4	TRBJ2-1	CASSIAGGVYNEQFF	TGTGCCAGCAGCATAGCGGGGGGCGTATACAATGAGCAGTTCTTC
-	TRBD2	TRBV5-1	TRBJ2-1	CASSLAGAGSNEQFF	TGCGCCAGCAGCTTAGCGGGGGCCGGGTCCAATGAGCAGTTCTTC
-	-	TRBV3-1	TRBJ2-7	CASSQVRLAVSYEQYF	TGTGCCAGCAGCCAAGTTCGGTTGGCAGTCTCCTACGAGCAGTACTTC
few	-	TRBV27	TRBJ2-7	CASSLSAVYYEQYF	TGTGCCAGCAGTTTATCCGCCGTATACTACGAGCAGTACTTC
once	TRBD2	TRBV20-1	TRBJ2-7	CSARDSGGSSYEQYF	TGCAGTGCTAGAGATTCGGGGGGGAGCTCCTACGAGCAGTACTTC
many	-	TRBV20-1	TRBJ2-7	CSASGYRALSEQYF	TGCAGTGCTAGCGGTTACAGGGCCCTCTCCGAGCAGTACTTC
-	-	TRBV5-5	TRBJ2-2	CASSLNPRTGELFF	TGTGCCAGCAGCTTGAATCCGCGCACCGGGGAGCTGTTTTTT
few	-	TRBV6-5	TRBJ2-3	CASSYGTVGAGPSTDTQYF	TGTGCCAGCAGTTATGGAACCGTTGGAGCGGGCCCTAGCACAGATACGCAGTATTTT
-	-	TRBV5-1	TRBJ2-3	CASRPEGATQYF	TGCGCCAGCAGGCCGGAGGGGGCGACGCAGTATTTT
few	TRBD1	TRBV10-3	TRBJ2-7	CAISGPGGYEQYF	TGTGCCATCAGTGGACCAGGGGGCTACGAGCAGTACTTC
-	-	TRBV20-1	TRBJ2-1	CSATAETYNEQFF	TGCAGTGCTACCGCAGAAACTTACAATGAGCAGTTCTTC
-	-	TRBV20-1	TRBJ1-3	CSAAARALNTIYF	TGCAGTGCGGCCGCCAGGGCATTGAACACCATATATTTT
-	TRBD1	TRBV12-3/TRBV12-4	TRBJ1-5	CASSRDRASNQPQHF	TGTGCCAGCAGCCGAGACAGGGCTAGCAATCAGCCCCAGCATTTT
few	-	TRBV20-1	TRBJ1-1	CSARDPGRRYTEAFF	TGCAGTGCTAGAGATCCAGGGAGGCGTTACACTGAAGCTTTCTTT
-	TRBD1	TRBV2	TRBJ1-6	CASRKGDSRVSPLHF	TGTGCCAGCAGAAAAGGGGACAGTAGAGTTTCACCCCTCCACTTT
-	-	TRBV7-2	TRBJ2-7	CASSLEAASWAEQYF	TGTGCCAGCAGCTTAGAGGCGGCTAGCTGGGCCGAGCAGTACTTC
few	TRBD2	TRBV11-2	TRBJ2-1	CASSLRRTSGFEQFF	TGTGCCAGCAGCCTTAGACGGACTAGCGGGTTTGAGCAGTTCTTC
-	TRBD1	TRBV12-3/TRBV12-4	TRBJ1-6	CASSPGTAYNSPLHF	TGTGCCAGCAGTCCCGGGACAGCTTATAATTCACCCCTCCACTTT
few	-	TRBV4-2	TRBJ1-1	CASSRRSMNTEAFF	TGTGCCAGCAGTCGGCGGAGCATGAACACTGAAGCTTTCTTT
few	-	TRBV2	TRBJ2-2	CASSEGWRTGELFF	TGTGCCAGCAGTGAGGGTTGGCGCACCGGGGAGCTGTTTTTT
few	TRBD1	TRBV6-1	TRBJ1-6	CASTMTGTASPLHF	TGTGCCAGCACCATGACCGGGACAGCTTCACCCCTCCACTTT
few	-	TRBV24-1	TRBJ2-1	CATSDPMGQGGGNEQFF	TGTGCCACCAGTGATCCCATGGGGCAGGGTGGGGGCAATGAGCAGTTCTTC
few	-	TRBV20-1	TRBJ2-5	CSARTSGRETQYF	TGCAGTGCTAGGACAAGCGGGCGAGAGACCCAGTACTTC
-	-	TRBV7-2	TRBJ2-2	CASSSAPQGANTGELFF	TGTGCCAGCAGCTCAGCGCCACAGGGTGCGAACACCGGGGAGCTGTTTTTT
few	-	TRBV20-1	TRBJ2-7	CSARGTSAYEQYF	TGCAGTGCTAGAGGGACATCAGCCTACGAGCAGTACTTC
-	TRBD2	TRBV5-6	TRBJ2-7	CASSLAASGDAYEQYF	TGTGCCAGCAGCTTGGCGGCTAGCGGGGATGCCTACGAGCAGTACTTC
-	-	TRBV5-1	TRBJ2-6	CASSLMSLSGANVLTF	TGCGCCAGCAGCTTAATGAGTCTCTCTGGGGCCAACGTCCTGACTTTC
-	TRBD2	TRBV10-3	TRBJ2-2	CASLAGGPMELFF	TGTGCCTCGTTAGCGGGAGGGCCGATGGAGCTGTTTTTT
-	TRBD1	TRBV30	TRBJ1-5	CAWSTGGISNQPQHF	TGTGCCTGGAGTACAGGGGGGATTAGCAATCAGCCCCAGCATTTT
-	-	TRBV10-3	TRBJ1-2	CAISESPECHGYTF	TGTGCCATCAGTGAGTCGCCAGAGTGTCATGGCTACACCTTC
many	-	TRBV6-5	TRBJ2-7	CASSYHLGYEQYF	TGTGCCAGCAGTTACCATCTGGGATACGAGCAGTACTTC
few	-	TRBV20-1	TRBJ2-7	CSARLSGRNPGEQYF	TGCAGTGCTAGACTATCGGGACGAAACCCTGGTGAGCAGTACTTC
-	-	TRBV2	TRBJ2-5	CASSEALKAQYF	TGTGCCAGCAGTGAAGCGCTTAAAGCCCAGTACTTC
few	TRBD2	TRBV5-6	TRBJ2-3	CASSAPLSGSPDTQYF	TGTGCCAGCAGCGCCCCCCTCAGCGGGAGTCCAGATACGCAGTATTTT
-	TRBD1	TRBV15	TRBJ1-2	CATSPLLGQANYGYTF	TGTGCCACCAGTCCCCTTTTAGGACAGGCTAACTATGGCTACACCTTC
few	-	TRBV5-1	TRBJ2-1	CASRRDNEQFF	TGCGCCAGCAGGAGGGACAATGAGCAGTTCTTC
few	-	TRBV20-1	TRBJ2-7	CSASQAVGYEQYF	TGCAGTGCTAGTCAAGCGGTCGGCTACGAGCAGTACTTC
-	TRBD2	TRBV20-1	TRBJ2-3	CSARTSGRGTDTQYF	TGCAGTGCTAGGACTAGCGGGAGGGGCACAGATACGCAGTATTTT
-	TRBD2	TRBV7-6	TRBJ2-3	CASSLAFASGSTDTQYF	TGTGCCAGCAGCTTAGCGTTCGCTAGCGGTAGCACAGATACGCAGTATTTT
-	-	TRBV25-1	TRBJ2-2	CASSSPQLTGELFF	TGTGCCAGCAGCTCTCCACAGCTCACCGGGGAGCTGTTTTTT